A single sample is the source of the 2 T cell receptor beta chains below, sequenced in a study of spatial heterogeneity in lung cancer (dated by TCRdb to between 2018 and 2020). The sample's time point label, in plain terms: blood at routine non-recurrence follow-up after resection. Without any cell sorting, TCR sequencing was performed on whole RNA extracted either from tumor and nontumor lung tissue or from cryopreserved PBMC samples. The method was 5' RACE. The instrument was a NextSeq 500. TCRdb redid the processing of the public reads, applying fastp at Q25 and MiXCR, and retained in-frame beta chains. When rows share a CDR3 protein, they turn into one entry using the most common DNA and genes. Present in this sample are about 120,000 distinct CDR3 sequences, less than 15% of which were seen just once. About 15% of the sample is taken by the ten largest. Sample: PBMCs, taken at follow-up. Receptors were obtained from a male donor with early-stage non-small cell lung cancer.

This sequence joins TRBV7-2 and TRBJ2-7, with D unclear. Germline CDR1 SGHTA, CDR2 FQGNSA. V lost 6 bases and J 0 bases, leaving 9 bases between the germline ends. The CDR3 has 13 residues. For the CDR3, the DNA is TGTGCCAGCAGGACTCCTAGCTCCTACGAGCAGTACTTC. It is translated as CASRTPSSYEQYF.

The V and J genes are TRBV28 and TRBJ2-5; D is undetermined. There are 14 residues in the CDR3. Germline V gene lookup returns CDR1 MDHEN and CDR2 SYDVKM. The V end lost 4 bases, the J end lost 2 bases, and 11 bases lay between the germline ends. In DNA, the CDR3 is TGTGCCAGCAGTTCATCTGGGCAGCAAGAGACCCAGTACTTC. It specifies CASSSSGQQETQYF.